This T cell receptor (beta chain) appears in the sequencing data of a study of T cell responses to AZD1222 COVID-19 vaccine. Overall study results and limits: AZD1222 recipients seropositive at baseline numbered only 6 or 7.

Losses at the gene ends were 8 bases for V and 2 bases for J; bases not matched to a gene: 2. The CDR3 spans 13 residues. Points on this clone: Its antigen is unknown.

Using immunoSEQ multiplex PCR, the repertoire was profiled, and TCRdb retains in-frame clones only, with some absent. Found here are roughly 120,000 clones, roughly 84% of them singletons; the top ten hold approximately 1.1%. The starting material was peripheral blood, obtained on day 0 of AZD1222 vaccination. The genes are TRBV12-3 or TRBV12-4 and TRBJ1-1, with 10 bases aligning to TRBD1. The TCR comes from an adult in good health. The DNA of the CDR3 is TGTGCCAGCGGGGACAGGGGTAACACTGAAGCTTTCTTT. Its protein is CASGDRGNTEAFF.